This T cell receptor beta chain derives from a study of blood T cell repertoires in COVID-19. Across the study: COVID-19 samples collected from the United States, Italy and Spain covered acute and convalescent phases. Sources were T cells, B-cell-depleted T cells, or PBMCs; the material itself was cDNA or gDNA.

The CDR3 contains 14 residues. The junction had 6 bases not matched to a gene; V was cut back by 5 bases and J by 4 bases. Germline assignment: CDR1 SGHTA and CDR2 FQGNSA. Study processing details: Counts of nucleated cells, estimated from reference gene primer amplification, were obtained. The repertoire was sequenced with immunoSEQ multiplex PCR; TCRdb's copy has only in-frame clones and lacks some. V and J calls and clone size are as listed in that table; D and trimming were resolved from the DNA. Among around 140,000 clones listed, 70% to 80% were seen once. Sequencing input: peripheral blood. The receptor was isolated from an elderly woman with active or convalescent COVID-19. The rearrangement links TRBV7-2 to TRBJ1-2; TRBD1 agrees at 8 bases. The CDR3 region has the DNA TGTGCCAGCAGCGGGGGACAGGTAGCCTATGGCTACACCTTC. It translates to CASSGGQVAYGYTF.